The rows below give T cell receptor beta chains drawn from one sample of a study of blood T cells in healthy people across ages. MiXCR was run by TCRdb on the 5' RACE reads, yielding one entry per CDR3 protein. The repertoire holds 900,000 to 950,000 distinct CDR3 sequences, with almost 30% as singletons. The sample also formed part of further work on T cells of mothers and their children.

Source material: blood. Receptors originate from a middle-aged woman in good health. Both conserved end residues are trimmed from each CDR3.

v_call	j_call	cdr3_aa
TRBV9	TRBJ1-1	ASSVAYGYEAF
TRBV28	TRBJ1-1	ASSPIIRVVNTEAF
TRBV7-8	TRBJ1-5	ASSMDRCSNQPQH
TRBV6-5	TRBJ1-1	ASSYAVTANTEAF
TRBV5-1	TRBJ1-2	ASSLDVGNYGYT
TRBV4-3	TRBJ2-7	ASSQIRDSAYEQY
TRBV27	TRBJ1-5	ASRSTGSNQPQH
TRBV13	TRBJ2-3	ASNPKGQASTDTQY
TRBV11-2	TRBJ2-1	ASSPRAGGPGEQF
TRBV3-1	TRBJ1-2	ASSQDWGGCGYT
TRBV6-2/TRBV6-3	TRBJ1-1	ASSPFDRGAPEAF
TRBV6-1	TRBJ2-1	ASSGALDGSSTYNEQF
TRBV7-9	TRBJ1-2	ASSLSSGPSGDGYT
TRBV5-1	TRBJ1-1	ASSGGTEAF
TRBV20-1	TRBJ1-5	SAPPLGGQPQH
TRBV7-2	-	ASSHSGWYQETQF
TRBV28	TRBJ1-2	ASRRDRGYGYT
TRBV14	TRBJ2-3	ASSLHRGLPTDTQY
TRBV5-5	TRBJ2-1	ASSPAPLAVSYNEQF
TRBV5-1	TRBJ2-3	ASSSRLQGDTQY
TRBV27	TRBJ2-7	ASSLRTATVYEQY
TRBV18	TRBJ1-2	ASSPEINSNYGYT
TRBV5-5	TRBJ2-5	ASSSLLSGRETQY
TRBV3-1	TRBJ2-7	ASSSPLRRYEQY
TRBV7-2	TRBJ1-1	ASSIEPGANTEAF
TRBV11-3	TRBJ2-7	ASSSTWTVPYNEQY
TRBV12-3/TRBV12-4	TRBJ1-2	ASTTGKGGYT
TRBV29-1	TRBJ1-1	SESTGGEAF
TRBV28	TRBJ1-6	ASRPRGYNSPLH
TRBV3-1	TRBJ2-6	ASSQDFTAAGANVLT
TRBV10-3	TRBJ2-3	AIRRGTGAPDTQY
TRBV9	TRBJ1-2	ASSASGVSDGYT
TRBV2	TRBJ1-2	ASSVGAGYT
TRBV2	TRBJ2-5	AGLVAETQY
TRBV7-6	TRBJ2-1	ASSLLGAGYDEQF
TRBV6-1	TRBJ2-7	ASSEMMGASSYEQY
TRBV29-1	TRBJ2-1	SVRIPGQAGRNEQF
TRBV7-3	TRBJ2-1	ASSLMAGGYNEQF
TRBV28	TRBJ1-5	ASRKTGGNQPQH
TRBV15	TRBJ2-7	ATSFTGDLEQY
TRBV14	TRBJ1-2	ASSQDPMARTNGYT
TRBV28	TRBJ2-5	ASRPSGAHQETQY
TRBV7-9	TRBJ2-5	ASSPRTDRDTQY
TRBV28	TRBJ2-1	ASSLWGQVSGNEQF
TRBV29-1	TRBJ2-5	SVARAPTEETQY